The 2 T cell receptor beta chains below all came from one sample that was sequenced in a study of T cells in localized non-small cell lung cancer. TCRdb's copy holds only in-frame clones and misses some; the assay was immunoSEQ multiplex PCR. Of more than 20,000 clones listed, roughly 90% were seen once; the top ten hold less than 15%. The source was peripheral blood, collected before any cancer treatment. The receptors stem from a female donor older than 55 with stage I lung adenocarcinoma.

The chain is built from TRBV19 and TRBJ1-3; 10 bases are shared with TRBD1. Germline V gives CDR1 LNHDA, CDR2 SQIVND (reference sequence). The CDR3 is 19 amino acids. V was clipped by 5 bases and J by 0 bases; unmatched bases: 13. In DNA form, the CDR3 reads TGTGCCAGTAGTTCACAGTCCCGGGACAGGGGCCTCTCTGGAAACACCATATATTTT. It encodes CASSSQSRDRGLSGNTIYF.

The rearrangement uses TRBV7-3 and TRBJ2-5, with D possibly being TRBD1 or TRBD2 (6 bases each). This CDR3 spans 15 amino acids. Trimming took off 1 base at V and 5 bases at J, with 14 bases between the two ends. From germline, CDR1 is SGHTA and CDR2 FQGTGA. CDR3 in amino acids: CASSLKLGGRETQYF. CDR3 bases: TGTGCCAGCAGCTTAAAGCTGGGGGGCAGGGAGACCCAGTACTTC.